Shown below are 20 T cell receptor beta chains from a single sample sequenced in a study of regulatory T cells in long-lasting Graves disease. Time point denoted: persistent/refractory GD, antithyroid drugs over 5 years with positive TRAb. With RNA extracted from PBMCs as input, the TCR library was made. iRepertoire HTBI primers and Arm-PCR of CDR3 regions built TCR beta libraries. MiXCR was run by TCRdb on the multiplex PCR reads, yielding one entry per CDR3 protein. Altogether some 370,000 distinct CDR3 sequences are present, less than 25% being singletons, with the ten largest covering around 21%. The sample was peripheral blood mononuclear cells (PBMCs), taken when the disease was refractory, from a patient treated with antithyroid drugs. The receptor source for this set is a female donor with Graves disease.

The rearrangement links TRBV28 to TRBJ2-1; 9 bases are shared with TRBD1. Germline CDR1 is MDHEN and CDR2 is SYDVKM. V lost 7 bases and J lost 4; bases outside the gene matches: 14. The CDR3 is made up of 17 amino acids. This CDR3 reads CASISTGTGLGYNEQFF. The CDR3 nucleotides read TGTGCCAGCATCTCAACCGGGACAGGGTTAGGATACAATGAGCAGTTCTTC.

A note on this clonotype: Just one base apart from a much larger clone, this may be a read error. V and J are TRBV28 and TRBJ2-7; unclear D gene. The CDR3 has 12 amino acids. V dropped 1 base and J dropped 5 bases, with 6 bases sitting between them. The germline gives CDR1 MDHEN, CDR2 SYDVKM. CDR3 sequence (DNA): TGTGCCAGCAGTTTATCACCTAACGAGCAGTACTTC. Its protein is CASSLSPNEQYF.

This clonotype has a count of ten or more. The chain links TRBV20-1 to TRBJ2-7; weak D call: TRBD2 (5 bases). Germline V gives CDR1 DFQATT, CDR2 SNEGSKA (reference sequence). There are 11 residues in the CDR3. Trimming removed 4 bases at V and 7 bases at J, with 11 bases between. The CDR3: CSATGLDEQYF. The CDR3 DNA sequence: TGCAGTGCTACAGGACTGGATGAGCAGTACTTC.

This sequence joins TRBV30 and TRBJ1-6; D gene unclear. The CDR3 consists of 12 residues. Germline assignment: CDR1 GTSNPN and CDR2 SVGIG (reference sequence). Trimming removed 3 bases at V and 13 bases at J, with 13 bases between. The CDR3: CAWSLQGSPLHF. CDR3 bases: TGTGCCTGGAGCCTACAAGGCTCTCCCCTCCACTTT.

This clonotype was found many times. The rearrangement joins TRBV2 to TRBJ2-2; the match to TRBD2 covers 8 bases. Per the germline V gene, CDR1 is SNHLY and CDR2 is FYNNEI. The junction had 12 bases not matched to a gene; V was cut back by 5 bases and J by 7 bases. The CDR3 extends over 16 amino acids. This CDR3 is CASSFQEAGGLGELFF. For the CDR3, the DNA is TGTGCCAGCAGTTTCCAAGAGGCGGGAGGTCTCGGGGAGCTGTTTTTT.

The chain combines TRBV5-4 with TRBJ2-5; no reliable D call. Per germline, CDR1 SGHNT and CDR2 YYREEE (reference sequence). The CDR3 is 13 amino acids. V was shortened by 4 bases and J by 0 bases, with 7 bases between the two germline ends. This CDR3 is CASSVEYQETQYF. CDR3 in DNA: TGTGCCAGCAGCGTGGAGTACCAAGAGACCCAGTACTTC.

This clonotype was seen many times. The chain is built from TRBV28 and TRBJ1-4; D unclear. V was pared by 3 bases and J by 7 bases, with 15 bases between. CDR3 length: 15 amino acids. The germline V gene has CDR1 MDHEN and CDR2 SYDVKM. CDR3 loop: CASSFLQVAGEKLFF. CDR3 sequence (DNA): TGTGCCAGCAGTTTCCTCCAAGTAGCGGGTGAAAAACTGTTTTTT.

This clonotype showed up many times. V is TRBV28 and J is TRBJ1-1; 8 bases fit TRBD1. V shed 6 bases and J 12 bases; nucleotides not matched to a gene: 9. CDR3 length equals 12 residues. Germline CDR1 MDHEN, CDR2 SYDVKM. CDR3 region: CASRTRTGRSFF. CDR3 in DNA: TGTGCCAGCAGGACCAGGACAGGGAGATCTTTCTTT.

This clonotype was recorded at least ten times. The chain employs TRBV7-2 and TRBJ2-7, with D possibly TRBD1 on 6 matching bases. Trimming removed 5 bases from V and 6 bases from J, with 14 bases in between. From germline, CDR1 is SGHTA and CDR2 FQGNSA. This CDR3 contains 13 residues. This CDR3 reads CASSPGQRVEQYF. CDR3 DNA: TGTGCCAGCAGCCCAGGACAGCGCGTCGAGCAGTACTTC.

This clonotype was found many times. This chain joins TRBV28 and TRBJ2-7, with D perhaps given as TRBD1 or TRBD2 (5 bases each). The CDR3 consists of 16 residues. Looked up from germline, CDR1 is MDHEN and CDR2 is SYDVKM. Between the trimmed V and J ends, which lost 7 bases and 6 bases, there was a span of 25 bases. As DNA, the CDR3 is TGTGCCAGCACCGTGGACATTCCCGGGACCCCGGGCGAGCAGTACTTC. This sequence encodes CASTVDIPGTPGEQYF.

This clonotype has at least ten counts. The rearrangement uses TRBV20-1 and TRBJ2-5; the D call may be TRBD1 or TRBD2 (10 bases each). Trimming pared 6 bases from V and 0 bases from J, leaving 32 bases between. The CDR3 loop spans 20 amino acids. The germline CDR1 and CDR2 sequences are DFQATT and SNEGSKA (reference sequence). For the CDR3, the DNA is TGCAGTGCCAGACAGGGGGCGAGGCTAGCGGGAGATACGTACCAAGAGACCCAGTACTTC. It translates to CSARQGARLAGDTYQETQYF.

This clonotype was observed once. The rearrangement uses TRBV30 and TRBJ1-3, with D tentatively TRBD1 (6 bases). The CDR3 contains 16 residues. Deletions cut 2 bases from V and 0 bases from J, with 14 bases between. Germline V gene lookup returns CDR1 GTSNPN and CDR2 SVGIG (reference sequence). Here the CDR3 DNA reads TGTGCCTGGAGTTCCTGGGGGGGCAGCTCTGGAAACACCATATATTTT. This gives the protein CAWSSWGGSSGNTIYF. The whole variable domain, remainder taken from reference TRBV30 and TRBJ1-3, is SQTIHQWPATLVQPVGSPLSLECTVEGTSNPNLYWYRQAAGRGLQLLFYSVGIGQISSEVPQNLSASRPQDRQFILSSKKLLLSDSGFYLCAWSSWGGSSGNTIYFGEGSWLTVV.

V usage is TRBV28 and J usage is TRBJ1-6; 7 positions agree with TRBD1. There are 20 residues in the CDR3. The ends lost 4 bases at V and 7 bases at J; junction bases unmatched: 22. Germline values: CDR1 MDHEN, CDR2 SYDVKM. CDR3: CASSSPLGTAALRINSPLHF. The CDR3 DNA is TGTGCCAGCAGTTCCCCCCTCGGGACAGCCGCCTTAAGGATCAATTCACCCCTCCACTTT.

The table lists this clonotype with a few counts. This chain links TRBV11-2 with TRBJ2-7; 9 bases align to TRBD2. Germline CDR1 is SGHAT and CDR2 is FQNNGV. CDR3 length: 15 residues. Germline trimming cut 5 bases from V and 3 bases from J; bases unmatched to any gene: 8. CDR3 in amino acids: CASSILAGTGYEQYF. The CDR3 DNA reads as TGTGCCAGCAGCATCCTAGCGGGAACGGGCTACGAGCAGTACTTC. Supplemented by reference TRBV11-2 and TRBJ2-7, the full variable domain reads EAGVAQSPRYKIIEKRQSVAFWCNPISGHATLYWYQQILGQGPKLLIQFQNNGVVDDSQLPKDRFSAERLKGVDSTLKIQPAKLEDSAVYLCASSILAGTGYEQYFGPGTRLTVT.

Many counts were recorded for this clonotype. The chain is built from TRBV4-1 and TRBJ2-6, with D hard to call. Germline-derived CDR1 and CDR2 are MGHRA and YSYEKL. The V end was cut by 0 bases, the J end by 0 bases, with 9 bases between. This CDR3 is built from 17 residues. The CDR3 coding sequence is TGCGCCAGCAGCCAAGATCGGCGGAACTCTGGGGCCAACGTCCTGACTTTC. Translation: CASSQDRRNSGANVLTF.

This clonotype occurred many times. CDR3 loop: CASSLGWTQYF. CDR3 bases: TGTGCCAGCAGCCTCGGATGGACCCAGTACTTC. J is TRBJ2-5 and V is TRBV12-3 or TRBV12-4; D is unclear. Trimming left V 6 bases short and J 7 bases short, with 9 bases between. The CDR3 sequence is 11 residues long.

This clonotype has just one count. The rearrangement links TRBV10-3 to TRBJ1-6; D is possibly TRBD1 (6 bases). Germline-derived CDR1 and CDR2 are ENHRY and SYGVKD. The ends were cut back, 4 bases at V and 5 bases at J, with 12 bases in the middle. The CDR3 is 15 amino acids. CDR3 sequence reads: CAISVRGGDNSPLHF. Here the CDR3 DNA reads TGTGCCATCAGTGTTCGAGGGGGTGATAATTCACCCCTCCACTTT.

The V and J genes are TRBV6-1 and TRBJ2-2; maybe TRBD2 (7 bases). Germline assignment: CDR1 MNHNS and CDR2 SASEGT. The CDR3 runs 16 residues. The V end was cut by 5 bases, the J end by 6 bases, with 19 bases between. CDR3 loop: CASSRHILGGPGELFF. In DNA form, the CDR3 reads TGTGCCAGCAGTCGACATATCCTCGGGGGGCCCGGGGAGCTGTTTTTT.

This clonotype came up many times. This chain uses TRBV2 with TRBJ2-7; D is unclear. V lost 5 bases and J lost 6, with 5 bases in between. This CDR3 spans 10 amino acids. CDR1 is SNHLY and CDR2 is FYNNEI in the germline V gene. The CDR3 DNA reads TGTGCCAGCAGTTTGTCCGAGCAGTACTTC. It translates to CASSLSEQYF.

This clonotype has at least ten counts. This chain uses TRBV27 with TRBJ1-1, with 10 bases identical to TRBD1. The V segment lost 2 bases and the J segment 4 bases; nucleotides outside the gene matches: 10. The CDR3 extends over 17 amino acids. Germline lookup yields CDR1 MNHEY and CDR2 SMNVEV (reference sequence). The CDR3, as DNA: TGTGCCAGCAGTTTAACCCCCTGGACAGGGGGAGGCACTGAAGCTTTCTTT. Amino acids: CASSLTPWTGGGTEAFF.